Below, 27 T cell receptor beta chains from the same sample are listed, as sequenced in a study of blood T cells in healthy people across ages. Through a sample-barcoded 5' primer and a J-beta primer mix, a second PCR was run for about 7 to 12 cycles. MiXCR, applied by TCRdb to the 5' RACE reads, yields one record per CDR3 protein. The data hold 1.4 million to 1.5 million distinct CDR3 sequences, with roughly 40% observed a single time. What was sequenced was blood. Receptor source: a woman between 18 and 29 years old in good health.

The chain is built from TRBV7-9 and TRBJ2-3; 10 bases map to TRBD2. Losses at the gene ends were 3 bases for V and 5 bases for J; bases not matched to a gene: 2. The CDR3 consists of 14 residues. Looked up from germline, CDR1 is SEHNR and CDR2 is FQNEAQ (reference sequence). In DNA, the CDR3 is TGTGCCAGCAGCTTCAGCGGGAGGGGAGATACGCAGTATTTT. Its translation is CASSFSGRGDTQYF. The full variable domain, in which reference TRBV7-9 and TRBJ2-3 provide the parts outside the CDR3, is DTGVSQNPRHKITKRGQNVTFRCDPISEHNRLYWYRQTLGQGPEFLTYFQNEAQLEKSRLLSDRFSAERPKGSFSTLEIQRTEQGDSAMYLCASSFSGRGDTQYFGPGTRLTVL.

V and J are TRBV4-1 and TRBJ2-1; TRBD2 matches at 8 bases. The CDR3 sequence is 16 residues long. CDR1 is MGHRA and CDR2 is YSYEKL in the germline V gene. Trimming took 6 bases from V and 0 from J; bases not matched to a gene: 7. The CDR3 loop is CASRSSGQSSYNEQFF. The CDR3 DNA reads TGCGCCAGCAGATCTAGCGGGCAGAGCTCCTACAATGAGCAGTTCTTC.

The rearrangement links TRBV12-3 or TRBV12-4 to TRBJ2-7; TRBD1 might be the D (5 bases). With 8 bases removed from V and 7 bases from J, the gap between germline ends came to 15 bases. CDR3 length: 12 residues. The CDR3 sequence: CASRPSDNEQYF. Written as DNA, the CDR3 is TGTGCCAGCCGACCGTCGGACAATGAGCAGTACTTC.

The chain links TRBV7-9 to TRBJ2-6; D possibly uses TRBD1 or TRBD2 (6 bases each). Trimming took off 5 bases at V and 1 base at J, with 18 bases between the two ends. The CDR3 consists of 18 residues. The germline V gene encodes CDR1 SEHNR and CDR2 FQNEAQ (reference sequence). The CDR3, as DNA: TGTGCCAGCAGCATAAGGACAGCCGGGGGTTCTGGGGCCAACGTCCTGACTTTC. Its protein product is CASSIRTAGGSGANVLTF.

The chain carries TRBV7-6 and TRBJ2-3; D may be TRBD1 (5 bases). The V end lost 0 bases, the J end lost 0 bases, and 10 bases lay between the germline ends. Germline-derived CDR1 and CDR2 are SGHVS and FNYEAQ. CDR3 length: 16 amino acids. The CDR3 nucleotides are TGTGCCAGCAGCTTAGCGACGACAGTGAGCACAGATACGCAGTATTTT. It specifies CASSLATTVSTDTQYF.

This clonotype was detected a few times. V gene TRBV4-2 combines with J gene TRBJ2-7; D is unclear. Germline V gives CDR1 LGHNA, CDR2 YNFKEQ. This CDR3 comprises 13 residues. V was pared by 0 bases and J by 5 bases, with 8 bases between. CDR3 nucleotides: TGTGCCAGCAGCCAAGAACTGGGTGACGAGCAGTACTTC. Its protein is CASSQELGDEQYF.

V and J are TRBV29-1 and TRBJ2-3; D is undetermined. Per the germline V gene, CDR1 is SQVTM and CDR2 is ANQGSEA. The CDR3 loop spans 12 amino acids. Trimming removed 4 bases at V and 8 bases at J, with 13 bases between. CDR3 region: CSVVTDVATQYF. As DNA, the CDR3 is TGCAGCGTTGTCACCGACGTCGCTACGCAGTATTTT.

This clonotype was counted a few times. This chain uses TRBV27 with TRBJ2-7; the match to TRBD2 covers 16 bases. V lost 6 bases and J lost 1; bases outside the gene matches: 12. The germline gives CDR1 MNHEY, CDR2 SMNVEV (reference sequence). The CDR3 sequence is 19 residues long. The CDR3 coding sequence is TGTGCCAGCAGACCACAGGGGACTAGCGGGGGGGCGAGGTCCTACGAGCAGTACTTC. It yields the protein CASRPQGTSGGARSYEQYF.

The rearrangement links TRBV20-1 to TRBJ2-3; 7 positions agree with TRBD2. CDR3 length equals 15 residues. Germline trimming cut 3 bases from V and 2 bases from J; bases unmatched to any gene: 8. CDR1 DFQATT and CDR2 SNEGSKA come from the germline V gene (reference sequence). Here the CDR3 DNA reads TGCAGTGCTAGCGGGGTCAGCGGGGCCACAGATACGCAGTATTTT. This encodes CSASGVSGATDTQYF.

The rearrangement links TRBV6-2 or TRBV6-3 to TRBJ1-1, with unresolved D. CDR3 length equals 14 residues. Germline CDR1 is MNHEY and CDR2 is SVGEGT. Trimming removed 3 bases at V and 3 bases at J, with 11 bases between. CDR3 sequence (DNA): TGTGCCAGCAGTTATTCGATCCCGGACACTGAAGCTTTCTTT. This gives the protein CASSYSIPDTEAFF.

The CDR3 nucleotides are TGCAGCGTTATGAGGGGGGACCTCACTAGCGGGAGGTTCGATGAGCAGTTCTTC. It yields the protein CSVMRGDLTSGRFDEQFF. The chain couples TRBV29-1 to TRBJ2-1; 12 nucleotides align to TRBD2. The V and J ends lost 5 bases and 8 bases, in that order; junction bases with no gene match: 19. Germline CDR1 and CDR2: SQVTM and ANQGSEA. The CDR3 runs 18 residues.

The chain has TRBV20-1 and TRBJ2-7; 11 bases align to TRBD2. CDR1 DFQATT and CDR2 SNEGSKA come from the germline V gene (reference sequence). Trimming cost V 1 base and J 7 bases; bases outside gene matches: 21. The CDR3 is made up of 19 amino acids. CDR3 nucleotides: TGCAGTGCTAGAGCCAGGGTAGCGGGGGGGAAGAGCTCCTACAATGAGCAGTACTTC. Protein product: CSARARVAGGKSSYNEQYF.

This chain connects TRBV30 to TRBJ2-1; the D is unclear. Trimming stripped 1 base from V and 8 bases from J, with 15 bases between. Germline V CDR1 and CDR2: GTSNPN, SVGIG (reference sequence). The CDR3 is 14 residues long. CDR3 nucleotide sequence: TGTGCCTGGAGTGCCCGGTGGGGTGTAGATGAGCAGTTCTTC. It translates to CAWSARWGVDEQFF.

The table lists this clonotype with a few counts. The J gene is TRBJ2-3, the V gene TRBV2, with 9 bases that match TRBD2. CDR1 and CDR2 from the germline V gene are SNHLY and FYNNEI. The CDR3 totals 17 residues. V was pared by 5 bases and J by 0 bases, with 9 bases of the junction left unmatched. CDR3 protein: CASSTKMTSGSTDTQYF. For the CDR3, the DNA is TGTGCCAGCAGTACTAAAATGACTAGCGGTAGCACAGATACGCAGTATTTT. Drawing the rest from reference TRBV2 and TRBJ2-3, the complete variable domain is EPEVTQTPSHQVTQMGQEVILRCVPISNHLYFYWYRQILGQKVEFLVSFYNNEISEKSEIFDDQFSVERPDGSNFTLKIRSTKLEDSAMYFCASSTKMTSGSTDTQYFGPGTRLTVL.

Concerning this clonotype itself: This may come from a read error, since a much larger clone is one base off. V and J are TRBV9 and TRBJ2-5; 8 bases are a match to TRBD2. This CDR3 comprises 15 residues. CDR1 SGDLS and CDR2 YYNGEE come from the germline V gene. Germline trimming cut 5 bases from V and 11 bases from J; bases unmatched to any gene: 17. The CDR3, as DNA: TGTGCCAGCAGGGCCGGGGCTAGCGGGCCGTTTGAGCAGTACTTC. This codes for CASRAGASGPFEQYF.

The count of this clonotype is one. CDR3 residues: CASSPPRTSGGYTF. The CDR3 nucleotides read TGTGCCAGCTCACCACCGAGAACATCGGGTGGCTACACCTTC. The chain joins TRBV18 to TRBJ1-2, with D unresolved. V lost 0 bases to trimming and J lost 7 bases, with 12 bases between them. Looked up from germline, CDR1 is KGHSH and CDR2 is LQKENI. The CDR3 has 14 residues. Filled out from reference TRBV18 and TRBJ1-2, the complete variable domain reads NAGVMQNPRHLVRRRGQEARLRCSPMKGHSHVYWYRQLPEEGLKFMVYLQKENIIDESGMPKERFSAEFPKEGPSILRIQQVVRGDSAAYFCASSPPRTSGGYTFGSGTRLTVV.

The rearrangement uses TRBV23-1 and TRBJ1-5; TRBD1 aligns across 7 bases. TRBV23-1 is flagged as an ORF with uncertain function. The CDR3 sequence is 16 residues long. V was clipped by 0 bases and J by 2 bases; unmatched bases: 4. The CDR3 reads CASSQSPTGRNQPQHF. The CDR3 DNA follows: TGCGCCAGCAGTCAATCCCCGACAGGGCGCAATCAGCCCCAGCATTTT.

V and J are TRBV12-3 or TRBV12-4 and TRBJ1-2; weak D call: TRBD1 (6 bases). V shed 5 bases and J shed 8 bases, with 18 bases lying between them. The CDR3 consists of 14 residues. CDR3 coding DNA: TGTGCCAGCAGTCGGACAGACGGGATTGAGGGCTACACCTTC. Encoded protein: CASSRTDGIEGYTF.

The rearrangement links TRBV4-2 to TRBJ2-3, with TRBD2 identical over 10 bases. Germline CDR1 reads LGHNA; CDR2 reads YNFKEQ. Germline trimming cut 1 base from V and 6 bases from J; bases unmatched to any gene: 10. The CDR3 consists of 17 residues. The CDR3 bases are TGTGCCAGCAGCCAAGGTACCAGCGGGGGGGCCCAGGATACGCAGTATTTT. This codes for CASSQGTSGGAQDTQYF.

The chain combines TRBV12-5 with TRBJ2-5; D ambiguous. CDR1 is LGHNT and CDR2 is FRNRAP in the germline V gene. Trimming took off 4 bases at V and 11 bases at J, with 23 bases between the two ends. There are 15 residues in the CDR3. This CDR3 is CASGSTDGRYNEQYF. Here the CDR3 DNA reads TGTGCTAGTGGTTCGACGGACGGACGGTACAATGAGCAGTACTTC.

In this sample, this clonotype turned up a few times. The V gene is TRBV2, the J gene TRBJ2-1, with 11 bases that match TRBD2. V lost 5 bases and J lost 3; bases outside the gene matches: 6. The germline CDR1 and CDR2 sequences are SNHLY and FYNNEI. The CDR3 has 16 residues. CDR3 residues: CASSQRGLADYNEQFF. The CDR3, as DNA: TGTGCCAGCAGTCAACGGGGACTAGCGGACTACAATGAGCAGTTCTTC.

The V gene is TRBV6-1, the J gene TRBJ2-1, with 8 bases that match TRBD2. The J segment lost 7 bases and the V segment lost 7 bases, leaving 6 bases of the junction unmatched. Germline CDR1 is MNHNS and CDR2 is SASEGT. The CDR3 runs to 13 residues. CDR3 protein: CASTPSGHNEQFF. The CDR3 DNA reads TGTGCCAGCACCCCTAGCGGGCATAATGAGCAGTTCTTC.

This clonotype has more than one count but fewer than ten. The chain links TRBV5-1 to TRBJ2-4, with 7 bases lining up with TRBD1. Germline V gives CDR1 SGHRS, CDR2 YFSETQ. The CDR3 runs to 13 residues. V lost 2 bases and J lost 7; bases outside the gene matches: 3. This CDR3 reads CASSFGQANIQYF. CDR3 nucleotide sequence: TGCGCCAGCAGCTTCGGACAGGCTAACATTCAGTACTTC.

The sample holds a few counts of this clonotype. This chain joins TRBV5-1 and TRBJ2-5, with a possible D match to TRBD1 (6 bases). The J call is uncertain, as TRBJ2-7 better fits the DNA end. The CDR3 contains 15 residues. Germline V gene sequence: CDR1 SGHRS, CDR2 YFSETQ. Here the CDR3 reads CASSRDDRSTYEQYF. The CDR3 region has the DNA TGCGCCAGCAGCCGGGACGACAGGTCCACCTACGAGCAGTACTTC.

CDR3 region: CASSQEGGRRTEAFF. The CDR3 DNA is TGCGCCAGCAGCCAAGAAGGGGGGAGAAGGACTGAAGCTTTCTTT. This rearrangement joins TRBV4-1 to TRBJ1-1, with D perhaps TRBD1 (6 bases). Germline assignment: CDR1 MGHRA and CDR2 YSYEKL. Trimming removed 0 bases from V and 5 bases from J, with 13 bases in between. The CDR3 runs to 15 residues.

This clonotype showed up just a few times. The V gene is TRBV5-1, the J gene TRBJ1-2, with D perhaps matching TRBD1 (6 bases). The CDR3 is made up of 15 amino acids. Germline CDR1 and CDR2: SGHRS and YFSETQ. Trimming took off 0 bases at V and 4 bases at J, with 13 bases between the two ends. The CDR3 sequence: CASSLGPGGGYGYTF. For the CDR3, the DNA is TGCGCCAGCAGCTTGGGACCGGGGGGCGGCTATGGCTACACCTTC. The full variable domain, completed using reference TRBV5-1 and TRBJ1-2, is KAGVTQTPRYLIKTRGQQVTLSCSPISGHRSVSWYQQTPGQGLQFLFEYFSETQRNKGNFPGRFSGRQFSNSRSEMNVSTLELGDSALYLCASSLGPGGGYGYTFGSGTRLTVV.

This chain joins TRBV6-2 or TRBV6-3 and TRBJ2-7; D may match TRBD1 or TRBD2 (7 bases each). The CDR3 is made up of 16 amino acids. Trimming removed 10 bases at V and 0 bases at J, with 22 bases between. Per germline, CDR1 MNHEY and CDR2 SVGEGT. The CDR3 DNA is TGTGCCACCAGGGGGATTGGCCTAGCGGCCTCCTACGAGCAGTACTTC. Translating gives CATRGIGLAASYEQYF.